Listed here are 12 T cell receptor beta chains from one sample, sequenced in a study of T cells in women clearing cervical HPV infection (dated by TCRdb to about 2018). The method was the immunoSEQ multiplex PCR assay. As stored in TCRdb, this immuneACCESS dataset retains in-frame rearrangements with V and J assigned. A fraction of the clones does not appear; measured against another copy, unresolved V genes explain less than half of the discrepancy, and the remainder lacks a known reason. This sample's table has entries for fewer than 30,000 clones. About 6% of the sample comes from the top ten. Sequencing was done on a sample of blood buffy coat. These receptors all stem from a woman between 18 and 69 years old with a cervical HPV16 infection that either progressed to CIN3+ or cleared (not recorded which).

CDR3 DNA (partial): TGTGCCAGCAGCCGCCGGACAGGGGAGGATTCACCG. Protein sequence: CASSRRTGEDSP. In full, the CDR3 is CASSRRTGEDSPLFF. V gene TRBV7-9 combines with J gene TRBJ2-2, with 9 bases aligning to TRBD1. From the germline J gene comes the end of the CDR3, since the read stops 3 residues before it. CDR3 length: 15 residues. The germline CDR1 and CDR2 sequences are SEHNR and FQNEAQ (reference sequence).

Incomplete CDR3 DNA: TGTGCCAGCAGCCACAATACAGGGGCTGGGGAG. Protein product: CASSHNTGAGE. The full CDR3 sequence reads CASSHNTGAGELFF. The chain is built from TRBV4-2 and TRBJ2-2, with 7 bases aligning to TRBD1. The CDR3 end is not reached by the read, which stops 3 residues before it; the germline J gene fills it in. Germline lookup yields CDR1 LGHNA and CDR2 YNFKEQ. This CDR3 spans 14 amino acids. Unmatched junction bases numbered 6, after V lost 3 bases and J lost 8 bases.

About this clone: The CDR3 extends 3 residues past the end of the read, so its final part is completed from the germline J gene. V usage is TRBV5-6 and J usage is TRBJ1-1; D remains unclear. The germline V gene has CDR1 SGHDT and CDR2 YYEEEE. V gave up 2 bases and J gave up 1 base, with 6 bases separating them. The CDR3 has 13 amino acids. Incomplete CDR3 DNA: TGTGCCAGCAGCTTTACGGGGAACACTGAA. Amino acids: CASSFTGNTE. The CDR3 reads in full as CASSFTGNTEAFF. Together with reference TRBV5-6 and TRBJ1-1, the CDR3 gives the full variable domain: DAGVTQSPTHLIKTRGQQVTLRCSPKSGHDTVSWYQQALGQGPQFIFQYYEEEERQRGNFPDRFSGHQFPNYSSELNVNALLLGDSALYLCASSFTGNTEAFFGQGTRLTVV.

A note on this clone: The CDR3 extends 3 residues past the end of the read, so its final part is completed from the germline J gene. The rearrangement links TRBV18 to TRBJ2-1; 11 nucleotides align to TRBD2. The CDR3 spans 18 residues. J was trimmed by 0 bases and V by 3 bases; bases with no gene match: 7. Per germline, CDR1 KGHSH and CDR2 LQKENI. CDR3 sequence: CASSPGLAAISSYNEQFF. The covered CDR3 bases are TGTGCCAGCTCACCGGGACTAGCGGCAATCAGCTCCTACAATGAG. The variable domain in full, completed from reference TRBV18 and TRBJ2-1, reads NAGVMQNPRHLVRRRGQEARLRCSPMKGHSHVYWYRQLPEEGLKFMVYLQKENIIDESGMPKERFSAEFPKEGPSILRIQQVVRGDSAAYFCASSPGLAAISSYNEQFFGPGTRLTVL.

The DNA read from the CDR3 is TGCAGTGCTATCCAAAAAACGACCGGGACAGCCCTCCAAGAGACG. The encoded protein is CSAIQKTTGTALQET. The entire CDR3 is CSAIQKTTGTALQETQYF. The chain joins TRBV20-1 to TRBJ2-3; 7 bases fit TRBD1. The observed sequence ends 3 residues before the CDR3 terminus, with the missing tail filled in from the germline J gene. Germline V CDR1 and CDR2: DFQATT, SNEGSKA (reference sequence). The CDR3 runs to 18 residues.

Comments on this clone: The read ends 3 residues before the CDR3 terminus; that terminus is restored from the germline J gene. The J gene is TRBJ1-1, the V gene TRBV15; TRBD1 is a possible D gene (5 bases). Germline-derived CDR1 and CDR2 are LNHNV and YYDKDF (reference sequence). With 3 bases removed from V and 1 base from J, the gap between germline ends came to 12 bases. This CDR3 contains 15 residues. CDR3 DNA (partial): TGTGCCACCAGCAGTGGAGGACACCCGAACACTGAA. Translation: CATSSGGHPNTE. The full CDR3 reads CATSSGGHPNTEAFF.

Note on this clone: The read ends 3 residues early relative to the CDR3; the germline J gene fills the gap. The V gene is TRBV6-1, the J gene TRBJ1-2; D not resolved. Germline lookup yields CDR1 MNHNS and CDR2 SASEGT. The CDR3 covers 16 residues. The sequenced CDR3 bases are TGTGCCAGCAGTGAACAGTTAGCGGGAGGGCGAGATGAC. The encoded protein is CASSEQLAGGRDD. The complete CDR3 sequence is CASSEQLAGGRDDYTF.

Turning to this clone: The CDR3 end lies 3 residues beyond the end of the read and is filled in from the germline J gene. The gene calls are TRBV20-1 and TRBJ2-4; D remains unclear. The germline gives CDR1 DFQATT, CDR2 SNEGSKA (reference sequence). This CDR3 contains 13 residues. The sequenced CDR3 bases are TGCAGTGCTTCTGGGCCCCCTGAACAGCCT. It encodes CSASGPPEQP. The whole CDR3 protein reads CSASGPPEQPQYF.

Remarks on this clone: The read terminates 3 residues before the CDR3 end, so the remaining end is supplied by the germline J gene. V and J are TRBV19 and TRBJ2-2; D uncertain. CDR1 is LNHDA, CDR2 SQIVND, per germline (reference sequence). CDR3 length: 14 residues. Here the CDR3 reads CASREYATNEKLFF. CDR3 DNA (partial): TGTGCCAGTAGAGAATATGCAACTAATGAAAAG.

About this clone: The DNA ends 3 residues before the CDR3 does, and the rest of the CDR3 is filled in from the germline J gene. This chain uses TRBV5-1 with TRBJ2-1, with 8 bases lining up with TRBD2. The germline CDR1 and CDR2 sequences are SGHRS and YFSETQ. The CDR3 loop spans 15 amino acids. Trimming took 5 bases from V and 2 from J; bases not matched to a gene: 6. This CDR3 reads CASSNGLATYNEQFF. CDR3 DNA (partial): TGCGCCAGCAGTAATGGACTAGCAACCTACAATGAG. The full variable domain, in which reference TRBV5-1 and TRBJ2-1 provide the parts outside the CDR3, is KAGVTQTPRYLIKTRGQQVTLSCSPISGHRSVSWYQQTPGQGLQFLFEYFSETQRNKGNFPGRFSGRQFSNSRSEMNVSTLELGDSALYLCASSNGLATYNEQFFGPGTRLTVL.

To note about this clone: The read falls 3 residues short of the CDR3 end, and the missing part is taken from the germline J gene. The chain carries TRBV7-9 and TRBJ2-1; D ambiguous. The CDR3 sequence is 13 residues long. CDR1 is SEHNR and CDR2 is FQNEAQ in the germline V gene (reference sequence). V was trimmed by 1 base and J by 9 bases, leaving 10 bases between them. CDR3 DNA, as far as it was read: TGTGCCAGCAGCTTAGTCAGTAACAGTGAG. Translation gives CASSLVSNSE. The full-length CDR3 reads as CASSLVSNSEQFF.

The covered CDR3 bases are TGTGCCAGCAGTCTGACAGCCGGGAATGAAAAA. It is translated as CASSLTAGNEK. The complete CDR3 sequence is CASSLTAGNEKLFF. The chain uses TRBV2 and TRBJ1-4, with D possibly TRBD1 on 5 matching bases. The read ends 3 residues shy of where the CDR3 ends; the end is completed using the germline J gene. Germline V gives CDR1 SNHLY, CDR2 FYNNEI. The CDR3 is 14 amino acids. Trimming took off 5 bases at V and 5 bases at J, with 12 bases between the two ends.